This is a list of T cell receptor beta chains from one sample in a study of blood T cell repertoires in COVID-19. Profiled with immunoSEQ multiplex PCR; TCRdb holds only in-frame clones, not every one. The profile shows 200,000 or so clones, 85% of them singletons. Sequenced material: peripheral blood. These receptors were obtained from a man aged 55 to 69 with COVID-19, enrolled during active disease. CDR3s leave out the opening cysteine and the closing phenylalanine or tryptophan. Fields, in order: J gene, V gene, CDR3 protein.

TRBJ1-2	TRBV6-5	ASSTRGDFGYT
TRBJ1-5	TRBV6-2/TRBV6-3	ASSQSRDFNQPQH
TRBJ1-2	TRBV4-1	ASSQEVLWAGYT
TRBJ1-5	TRBV7-9	ASSLGRRGSNQPQH
TRBJ2-1	TRBV11-3	ASSLTGTGENEQF
TRBJ1-3	TRBV5-1	ASSLTTDSRNTIY
TRBJ2-2	TRBV5-4	ASSFGGNTGELF
TRBJ2-7	TRBV6-5	ASSTGQGTFYEQY
TRBJ2-3	TRBV7-9	ASSWGHTDTQY
TRBJ1-1	TRBV12-3/TRBV12-4	ASSSSGAGAF
TRBJ2-1	TRBV28	ASRVPGPSSYNEQF
TRBJ1-1	TRBV29-1	SVENRPGGHTEAF
TRBJ2-4	TRBV9	ASSVGSPWRNIQY
TRBJ1-2	TRBV6-2/TRBV6-3	ASSYTARSNYGYT
TRBJ1-2	TRBV10-3	AISEWQGHYGYT
TRBJ2-5	TRBV5-4	ASSWAQETQY
TRBJ2-5	TRBV11-2	ASSHRDSGQTQY
TRBJ2-7	TRBV5-1	ASSFGWDSQTRYEQY
TRBJ1-3	TRBV19	ASGHISSGNTIY
TRBJ1-1	TRBV6-6	ASSLRELNTEAF
TRBJ1-5	TRBV7-2	ASSLRGDNSNQPQH
TRBJ2-2	TRBV7-3	ASSRRQGYAGELF
TRBJ1-2	TRBV28	ASSTVDYGYT
TRBJ1-2	TRBV2	ASTMDSSNYGYT
TRBJ2-3	TRBV5-1	ASSWGQSTDTQY
TRBJ1-2	TRBV27	ASSLWGGRGYGYT
TRBJ1-1	TRBV3-1/TRBV3-2	ASSGRRLNTEAF
TRBJ2-1	TRBV29-1	SVETDEQF
TRBJ2-3	TRBV4-1	ASSPTTPTDTQY
TRBJ1-1	TRBV18	ASSRNRDRGTEAF
TRBJ1-4	TRBV3-1/TRBV3-2	ASARTGGTNEKLF
TRBJ1-1	TRBV30	AWRGTGRGTEAF
TRBJ2-1	TRBV6-5	ASSYRTNNEQF
TRBJ2-5	TRBV4-3	ASSQQSLGGETQY
TRBJ1-4	TRBV6-6	ASSLDRDFNEKLF
TRBJ2-1	TRBV24-1	ATSALAGGRDEQF
TRBJ2-4	TRBV2	ASSEKGSEAWNIQY
TRBJ1-3	TRBV3-1/TRBV3-2	ASSPFRLVSGNTIY
TRBJ1-4	TRBV4-2	ASSQEGAESEKLF
TRBJ2-5	TRBV5-1	ASSPMGRGYQETQY
TRBJ2-7	TRBV14	ASSFRDLQY
TRBJ2-1	TRBV28	ASSPWAAGKHEQF
TRBJ1-5	TRBV18	ASSVQGTSNQPQH
TRBJ1-2	TRBV6-6	ASRYDMAGYGYT
TRBJ1-2	TRBV6-6	ASRRTGGIGYGYT
TRBJ2-2	TRBV3-1/TRBV3-2	ASDTGTSGRVTGELF
TRBJ2-3	TRBV12-5	ASGPGTGGFGGTDTQY
TRBJ1-2	TRBV5-4	ASSPPDRTGVGYT
TRBJ1-1	TRBV5-8	ASSHWQGQGEAF
TRBJ2-1	TRBV5-1	ASSFTSGSYNEQF
TRBJ1-1	TRBV10-3	AISEYSGSANTEAF
TRBJ1-2	TRBV2	ASSEGRKANYGYT